This entry lists 14 T cell receptor beta chains sequenced from one sample in a study of blood T cell repertoires in COVID-19. Sequencing used immunoSEQ multiplex PCR; TCRdb keeps in-frame clones, though not all of them. The sample consists of approximately 260,000 clones, roughly 88% of them appearing once. The sequenced material came from PBMCs or T cells enriched from blood (not recorded which). These receptors came from a woman between 35 and 50 years old with acute COVID-19.

The chain joins TRBV9 to TRBJ2-1; a weak D match, TRBD2 (5 bases). CDR1 is SGDLS and CDR2 is YYNGEE in the germline V gene. This CDR3 region has 15 residues. V lost 3 bases, J lost 6 bases, and 16 bases lay in between. The CDR3 reads CASSGPAGAVNEQFF. CDR3 sequence (DNA): TGTGCCAGCAGCGGCCCGGCGGGCGCGGTCAATGAGCAGTTCTTC.

The CDR3 loop is CASSLLTSGGYNEQFF. The DNA for the CDR3 is TGTGCCAGCAGTTTATTGACTAGCGGAGGGTACAATGAGCAGTTCTTC. J is TRBJ2-1 and V is TRBV28; 9 bases match TRBD2. V shed 1 base, J shed 4 bases, and the junction held 5 bases outside the gene matches. The CDR3 spans 16 residues. The germline V gene has CDR1 MDHEN and CDR2 SYDVKM.

This clone was seen repeatedly, ten times or more. The rearrangement links TRBV3-1 (or the pseudogene TRBV3-2) to TRBJ1-1; 9 nucleotides line up with TRBD1. The ends lost 1 base at V and 4 bases at J; junction bases unmatched: 7. The CDR3 contains 16 residues. Germline CDR1 LGHDT, CDR2 YNNKEL (reference sequence). CDR3 amino acids: CASSQVIGQGSTEAFF. CDR3 DNA: TGTGCCAGCAGCCAAGTAATAGGACAGGGGAGCACTGAAGCTTTCTTT.

The chain recombines TRBV7-9 with TRBJ1-4; unclear D gene. Deletions cut 10 bases from V and 5 bases from J, with 17 bases between. This CDR3 has 14 amino acids. Germline CDR1 SEHNR, CDR2 FQNEAQ (reference sequence). This CDR3 reads CATRREGLNEKLFF. The DNA of the CDR3 is TGTGCCACCAGACGAGAGGGCCTAAATGAAAAACTGTTTTTT. Supplemented by reference TRBV7-9 and TRBJ1-4, the full variable domain reads DTGVSQNPRHKITKRGQNVTFRCDPISEHNRLYWYRQTLGQGPEFLTYFQNEAQLEKSRLLSDRFSAERPKGSFSTLEIQRTEQGDSAMYLCATRREGLNEKLFFGSGTQLSVL.

The rearrangement uses TRBV7-9 and TRBJ1-5; D perhaps matches TRBD1 (6 bases). The CDR3 consists of 15 residues. The germline CDR1 and CDR2 sequences are SEHNR and FQNEAQ (reference sequence). Trimming shortened V by 5 bases and J by 5 bases, and 16 bases separated the two germline ends. CDR3 sequence reads: CASSPGGAGYQPQHF. DNA for the CDR3: TGTGCCAGCAGCCCCGGGGGGGCAGGGTATCAGCCCCAGCATTTT.

This clone was seen only a few times. The rearrangement links TRBV4-1 to TRBJ2-5, with 9 nucleotides matching TRBD2. Trimming removed 4 bases from V and 2 bases from J; junction bases left unmatched: 8. The CDR3 has 16 residues. Germline CDR1 and CDR2: MGHRA and YSYEKL. CDR3 protein: CASSLRAGGTQETQYF. Here the CDR3 DNA reads TGCGCCAGCAGCCTTCGAGCGGGAGGCACACAAGAGACCCAGTACTTC.

The CDR3: CASSSRKSLAGGYNEQFF. Written as DNA, the CDR3 is TGTGCCAGCAGCTCACGCAAATCACTAGCGGGAGGGTACAATGAGCAGTTCTTC. The J gene is TRBJ2-1, the V gene TRBV7-9; 13 nucleotides line up with TRBD2. This CDR3 region has 18 residues. With V trimmed by 4 bases and J by 4 bases, 10 bases remained unmatched. Germline V gene data show CDR1 as SEHNR and CDR2 as FQNEAQ (reference sequence).

The chain is built from TRBV9 and TRBJ2-7; 11 nucleotides agree with TRBD2. Per the germline V gene, CDR1 is SGDLS and CDR2 is YYNGEE. With V trimmed by 4 bases and J by 5 bases, 11 bases remained unmatched. The CDR3 is 16 amino acids. The CDR3 nucleotides are TGTGCCAGCAGCACCGGGACTAGCGGTTTGATCCACGAGCAGTACTTC. This translates into CASSTGTSGLIHEQYF. Drawing the rest from reference TRBV9 and TRBJ2-7, the complete variable domain is DSGVTQTPKHLITATGQRVTLRCSPRSGDLSVYWYQQSLDQGLQFLIQYYNGEERAKGNILERFSAQQFPDLHSELNLSSLELGDSALYFCASSTGTSGLIHEQYFGPGTRLTVT.

This chain joins TRBV5-1 and TRBJ2-3; 8 bases are shared with TRBD2. CDR1 and CDR2 from the germline V gene are SGHRS and YFSETQ. CDR3 length: 16 amino acids. J gave up 3 bases and V 0 bases, and 6 bases lay outside the gene matches. CDR3 sequence reads: CASSLGTSSTTDTQYF. CDR3 DNA: TGCGCCAGCAGCTTGGGGACTAGCAGTACGACAGATACGCAGTATTTT.

The chain carries TRBV20-1 and TRBJ1-1, with D unclear. Looked up from germline, CDR1 is DFQATT and CDR2 is SNEGSKA (reference sequence). V lost 2 bases, J lost 4 bases, and 5 bases lay in between. There are 11 residues in the CDR3. The CDR3 DNA reads as TGCAGTGCTAGACCCAGCACTGAAGCTTTCTTT. Translated: CSARPSTEAFF.

The chain joins TRBV30 to TRBJ1-5; D gene unclear. With 0 bases removed from V and 6 bases from J, the gap between germline ends came to 15 bases. CDR3 length: 15 residues. Germline-derived CDR1 and CDR2 are GTSNPN and SVGIG (reference sequence). The chain's CDR3 is CAWSVRTARGQPQHF. The CDR3 DNA reads TGTGCCTGGAGTGTACGTACCGCGCGGGGTCAGCCCCAGCATTTT.

This clone turned up a few times. The genes are TRBV13 and TRBJ1-6, with no clear D. This CDR3 contains 14 residues. V was cut by 3 bases and J by 10 bases, with 13 bases left in between. CDR1 PRHDT and CDR2 FYEKMQ come from the germline V gene (reference sequence). CDR3 in DNA: TGTGCCAGCAGCTTGAGGCTAAGTGTCTCACCCCTCCACTTT. Its protein product is CASSLRLSVSPLHF.

The chain links TRBV2 to TRBJ1-6; 9 bases line up with TRBD1. With V trimmed by 10 bases and J by 6 bases, 7 bases remained unmatched. Germline CDR1 reads SNHLY; CDR2 reads FYNNEI. The CDR3 is 14 amino acids. The DNA of the CDR3 is TGTGCCACCAACACAGGGGGCAGTAATTCACCCCTCCACTTT. The encoded protein is CATNTGGSNSPLHF.

The chain employs TRBV10-1 and TRBJ2-1, with no clear D. Trimming left V 0 bases short and J 6 bases short, with 3 bases between. The CDR3 is 12 residues long. Germline CDR1 reads WNHNN; CDR2 reads SYGVQD (reference sequence). In nucleotides, the CDR3 is TGCGCCAGCAGTGAGTCGCGCAATGAGCAGTTCTTC. Its protein is CASSESRNEQFF.